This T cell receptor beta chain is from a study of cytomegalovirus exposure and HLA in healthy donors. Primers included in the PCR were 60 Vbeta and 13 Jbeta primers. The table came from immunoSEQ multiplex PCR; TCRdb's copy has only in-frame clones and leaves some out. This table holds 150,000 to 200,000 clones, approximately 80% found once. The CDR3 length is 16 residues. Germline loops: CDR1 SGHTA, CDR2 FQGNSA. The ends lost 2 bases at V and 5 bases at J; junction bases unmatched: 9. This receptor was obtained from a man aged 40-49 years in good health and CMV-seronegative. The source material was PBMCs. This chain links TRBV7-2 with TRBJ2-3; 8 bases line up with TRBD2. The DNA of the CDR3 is TGTGCCAGCAGCTTAAGAGGCGGGGGGAGCTTAGATACGCAGTATTTT. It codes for CASSLRGGGSLDTQYF.